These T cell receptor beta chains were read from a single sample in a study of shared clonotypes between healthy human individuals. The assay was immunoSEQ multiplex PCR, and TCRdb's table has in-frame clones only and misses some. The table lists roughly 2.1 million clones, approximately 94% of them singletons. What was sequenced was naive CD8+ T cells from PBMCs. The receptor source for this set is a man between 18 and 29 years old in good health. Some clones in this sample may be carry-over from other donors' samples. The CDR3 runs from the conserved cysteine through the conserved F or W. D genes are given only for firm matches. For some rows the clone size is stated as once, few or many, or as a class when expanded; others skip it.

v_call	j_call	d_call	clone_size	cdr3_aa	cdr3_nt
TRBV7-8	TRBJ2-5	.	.	CASRLTPGFLYQETQYF	TGTGCCAGCAGACTTACACCGGGATTTCTGTACCAAGAGACCCAGTACTTC
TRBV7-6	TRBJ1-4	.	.	CASSSTRDFNEKLFF	TGTGCCAGCAGCTCCACCAGGGACTTTAATGAAAAACTGTTTTTT
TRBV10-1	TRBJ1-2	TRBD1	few	CASRPTGPSDLYGYTF	TGCGCCAGCAGACCGACAGGGCCATCGGACCTCTATGGCTACACCTTC
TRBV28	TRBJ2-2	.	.	CASSPSDSEGLLFF	TGTGCCAGCAGCCCCTCGGATAGTGAAGGGCTGCTGTTTTTT
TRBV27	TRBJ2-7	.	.	CASRPVSDGSYEQYF	TGTGCCAGCAGGCCCGTTAGTGACGGCTCCTACGAGCAGTACTTC
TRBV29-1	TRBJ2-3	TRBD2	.	CSVLGTFGGVTDTQYF	TGCAGCGTTTTGGGGACCTTTGGGGGGGTCACAGATACGCAGTATTTT
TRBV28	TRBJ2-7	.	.	CASSQDGPYYEQYF	TGTGCCAGCAGTCAAGACGGACCCTACTACGAGCAGTACTTC
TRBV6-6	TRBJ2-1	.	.	CASSYWGNNEQFF	TGTGCCAGCAGTTATTGGGGGAACAATGAGCAGTTCTTC
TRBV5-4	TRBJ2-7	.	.	CASSFGGYEQYF	TGTGCCAGCAGCTTTGGGGGATACGAGCAGTACTTC
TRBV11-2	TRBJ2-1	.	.	CASSPLGGGREQFF	TGTGCCAGCAGCCCGCTTGGGGGAGGCCGGGAGCAGTTCTTC
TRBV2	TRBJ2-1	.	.	CASSEAGGRYNEQFF	TGTGCCAGCAGTGAAGCGGGAGGCCGTTACAATGAGCAGTTCTTC
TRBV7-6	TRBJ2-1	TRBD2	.	CASSLSSGGSYNEQFF	TGTGCCAGCAGCTTATCTAGCGGGGGCTCCTACAATGAGCAGTTCTTC
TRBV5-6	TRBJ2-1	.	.	CASSLSQGSWHEQFF	TGTGCCAGCAGCTTATCCCAGGGATCCTGGCATGAGCAGTTCTTC
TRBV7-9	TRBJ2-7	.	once	CASSPQSGGPYEQYF	TGTGCCAGCAGCCCCCAGTCGGGCGGGCCCTACGAGCAGTACTTC
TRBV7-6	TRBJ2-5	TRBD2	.	CASSWTSGRQETQYF	TGTGCCAGCAGTTGGACTAGCGGCCGCCAAGAGACCCAGTACTTC
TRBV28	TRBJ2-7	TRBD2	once	CASSFYGTTYEQYF	TGTGCCAGCAGTTTTTACGGGACTACCTACGAGCAGTACTTC
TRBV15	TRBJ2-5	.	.	CATSRGDQETQYF	TGTGCCACCAGCAGGGGCGACCAAGAGACCCAGTACTTC
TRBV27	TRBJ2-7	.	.	CATRFGGYEQYF	TGTGCCACCAGGTTCGGGGGCTACGAGCAGTACTTC
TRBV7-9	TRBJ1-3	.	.	CASSLGWGGGNTIYF	TGTGCCAGCAGCTTAGGATGGGGTGGAGGAAACACCATATATTTT
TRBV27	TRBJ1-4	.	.	CASSPRVGNEKLFF	TGTGCCAGCAGTCCCAGGGTCGGTAATGAAAAACTGTTTTTT
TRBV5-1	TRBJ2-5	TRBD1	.	CASSSTGVQETQYF	TGCGCCAGCAGCTCCACAGGGGTACAGGAGACCCAGTACTTC
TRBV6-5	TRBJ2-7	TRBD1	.	CASSWDRGYEQYF	TGTGCCAGCAGCTGGGACAGGGGTTACGAGCAGTACTTC
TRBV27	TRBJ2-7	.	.	CASSPGLHYEQYF	TGTGCCAGCAGTCCGGGACTCCACTACGAGCAGTACTTC
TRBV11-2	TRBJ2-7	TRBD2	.	CASSLWGLAEGEQYF	TGTGCCAGCAGCTTATGGGGACTAGCGGAAGGGGAGCAGTACTTC
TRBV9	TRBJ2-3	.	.	CASSVGTRSPDTQYF	TGTGCCAGCAGCGTAGGAACGCGAAGTCCGGATACGCAGTATTTT
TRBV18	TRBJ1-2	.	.	CASSPSTGYAF	TGTGCCAGCTCACCTTCGACGGGCTACGCCTTC
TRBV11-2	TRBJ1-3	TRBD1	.	CASSTGQGLSGNTIYF	TGTGCCAGCAGCACCGGACAGGGACTCTCTGGAAACACCATATATTTT
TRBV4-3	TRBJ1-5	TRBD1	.	CASSPGTGGLPQHF	TGCGCCAGCAGCCCCGGGACAGGAGGGTTACCCCAGCATTTT
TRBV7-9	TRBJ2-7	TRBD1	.	CASSLVRGQGYEQYF	TGTGCCAGCAGCTTAGTCCGCGGACAGGGCTACGAGCAGTACTTC
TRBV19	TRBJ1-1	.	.	CASSIEGKTEAFF	TGTGCCAGTAGTATAGAGGGGAAAACCGAAGCTTTCTTT
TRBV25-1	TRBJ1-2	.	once	CASRDDRTLYGYTF	TGTGCCAGCAGGGATGACAGAACCTTGTATGGCTACACCTTC
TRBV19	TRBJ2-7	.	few	CASSIGYEQYF	TGTGCCAGTAGTATCGGATACGAGCAGTACTTC
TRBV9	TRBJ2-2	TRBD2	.	CASSVARGGSTGELFF	TGTGCCAGCAGCGTAGCCCGGGGGGGGTCCACCGGGGAGCTGTTTTTT